This is a list of T cell receptor beta chains from one sample in a study of blood T cell repertoires in COVID-19. This table comes from immunoSEQ multiplex PCR, and its TCRdb copy is limited to in-frame clones, with some not included. The sample holds roughly 210,000 clones, 88% seen once. The specimen was peripheral blood. These receptors all come from an older man with acute or convalescent COVID-19. The CDR3 runs from the conserved cysteine through the conserved F or W. D genes are given only for firm matches. For some rows the clone size is stated as once, few or many, or as a class when expanded; others skip it.

clone_size: -
d_call: -
v_call: TRBV24-1
j_call: TRBJ2-1
cdr3_aa: CATSDSSLQGFF
cdr3_nt: TGTGCCACCAGTGATTCATCCTTACAGGGGTTCTTC

clone_size: -
d_call: -
v_call: TRBV9
j_call: TRBJ2-2
cdr3_aa: CASSVGSRRTGELFF
cdr3_nt: TGTGCCAGCAGCGTAGGGTCCAGGCGCACCGGGGAGCTGTTTTTT

clone_size: -
d_call: -
v_call: TRBV24-1
j_call: TRBJ1-3
cdr3_aa: CATSDSDSYSGNTIYF
cdr3_nt: TGTGCCACCAGTGACTCAGACAGCTACTCTGGAAACACCATATATTTT

clone_size: -
d_call: TRBD2
v_call: TRBV5-1
j_call: TRBJ2-1
cdr3_aa: CASIAGTDSSGSGEQFF
cdr3_nt: TGCGCCAGCATCGCGGGGACAGACTCTAGCGGGAGCGGTGAGCAGTTCTTC

clone_size: -
d_call: TRBD1
v_call: TRBV2
j_call: TRBJ2-1
cdr3_aa: CASSRDRAPNNEQFF
cdr3_nt: TGTGCCAGCAGTAGGGACAGGGCTCCAAACAATGAGCAGTTCTTC

clone_size: -
d_call: -
v_call: TRBV2
j_call: TRBJ1-5
cdr3_aa: CASSAQGRAVRQPQHF
cdr3_nt: TGTGCCAGCAGTGCACAGGGTAGGGCTGTCAGGCAGCCCCAGCATTTT

clone_size: -
d_call: TRBD2
v_call: TRBV7-2
j_call: TRBJ2-2
cdr3_aa: CASISGDTGELFF
cdr3_nt: TGTGCCAGCATAAGCGGGGACACCGGGGAGCTGTTTTTT

clone_size: -
d_call: -
v_call: TRBV10-3
j_call: TRBJ2-1
cdr3_aa: CAISARRENEQFF
cdr3_nt: TGTGCCATCAGTGCCAGGAGGGAGAATGAGCAGTTCTTC

clone_size: -
d_call: TRBD2
v_call: TRBV10-3
j_call: TRBJ2-7
cdr3_aa: CAISGFGLAGSSYEQYF
cdr3_nt: TGTGCCATCAGTGGATTTGGGCTAGCGGGAAGCTCCTACGAGCAGTACTTC

clone_size: -
d_call: TRBD1
v_call: TRBV2
j_call: TRBJ2-7
cdr3_aa: CASRRQGEIPYEQYF
cdr3_nt: TGTGCCAGCAGACGACAGGGAGAAATCCCCTACGAGCAGTACTTC

clone_size: -
d_call: -
v_call: TRBV7-2
j_call: TRBJ1-1
cdr3_aa: CASSAKHSNTEAFF
cdr3_nt: TGTGCCAGCAGCGCAAAGCACAGCAACACTGAAGCTTTCTTT

clone_size: -
d_call: TRBD1
v_call: TRBV18
j_call: TRBJ2-7
cdr3_aa: CASSPGQGAEQYF
cdr3_nt: TGTGCCAGCTCACCGGGACAGGGGGCCGAGCAGTACTTC

clone_size: -
d_call: -
v_call: TRBV14
j_call: TRBJ2-1
cdr3_aa: CASSEYNEQFF
cdr3_nt: TGTGCCAGCAGTGAGTACAATGAGCAGTTCTTC

clone_size: few
d_call: TRBD1
v_call: TRBV11-3
j_call: TRBJ2-7
cdr3_aa: CASSSGQGYEQYF
cdr3_nt: TGTGCCAGCAGCAGTGGACAGGGGTACGAGCAGTACTTC

clone_size: -
d_call: TRBD1
v_call: TRBV18
j_call: TRBJ1-2
cdr3_aa: CASTTGTGGAGGYTF
cdr3_nt: TGTGCCAGTACTACCGGGACAGGGGGCGCAGGTGGCTACACCTTC

clone_size: -
d_call: -
v_call: TRBV7-2
j_call: TRBJ1-2
cdr3_aa: CASSLDPSYGYTF
cdr3_nt: TGTGCCAGCAGCTTAGATCCGTCCTATGGCTACACCTTC

clone_size: once
d_call: TRBD1
v_call: TRBV7-8
j_call: TRBJ1-4
cdr3_aa: CASSLGSWTGTEKLFF
cdr3_nt: TGTGCCAGCAGTTTAGGGAGCTGGACAGGGACTGAAAAACTGTTTTTT

clone_size: -
d_call: -
v_call: TRBV5-1
j_call: TRBJ2-3
cdr3_aa: CASSLAGGGASTDTQYF
cdr3_nt: TGCGCCAGCAGCTTGGCCGGGGGTGGCGCCAGCACAGATACGCAGTATTTT

clone_size: -
d_call: -
v_call: TRBV5-4
j_call: TRBJ2-2
cdr3_aa: CASSLLKQGAGELFF
cdr3_nt: TGTGCCAGCAGCTTGTTGAAACAGGGTGCCGGGGAGCTGTTTTTT